This T cell receptor beta chain is from a study of blood T cells in healthy people across ages. V lost 3 bases, J lost 6 bases, and 6 bases stayed unmatched. CDR1 SGHDN and CDR2 FVKESK come from the germline V gene. The CDR3 sequence is 16 residues long. A few counts support this clonotype. Its specificity is unknown. Regarding the study as a whole: Conclusively comparing naive with antigen-experienced cells was impossible with unsorted PBMCs. Per million T cells, TCR beta diversity dropped about linearly as age rose.

A second PCR of roughly 7 to 11 cycles used a sample-barcoded 5' primer and a J-beta primer mix. TCRdb analysed the 5' RACE reads with MiXCR anew, one entry per CDR3 protein. The sample records 2 million or so distinct CDR3 sequences, about 50% being singletons. Isolation per sample recovered at least 6.5 million PBMCs. Sequenced input: blood. The chain joins TRBV14 to TRBJ2-1; 12 positions match TRBD1. This TCR came from a woman between 35 and 50 years old in good health. The DNA for the CDR3 is TGTGCCAGCAGCCACACTCTGGGACAGGGGGCCAATGAGCAGTTCTTC. It specifies CASSHTLGQGANEQFF.